This T cell receptor beta chain was retrieved from a study of response to subunit inactivated influenza vaccine. MiXCR, run by TCRdb on the RT-PCR reads, gives a single entry per CDR3 protein. Of under 750,000 distinct CDR3 sequences listed, 10% to 15% are singletons. This clonotype occurred many times. What it binds is not known. This CDR3 comprises 16 residues. V was pared by 5 bases and J by 6 bases, with 11 bases of the junction left unmatched. Germline V gene lookup returns CDR1 SGHRS and CDR2 YFSETQ. Points from the study as a whole: The authors offered the suggestion that each seasonal influenza vaccination recruits few new T cells.

Sequenced material: PBMCs from blood, taken on the day of vaccination. V gene TRBV5-1 combines with J gene TRBJ2-2, with 9 positions matching TRBD1. The sequence derives from a man aged 45-65 years who received an inactivated influenza vaccine. The CDR3 bases are TGCGCCAGCAGAGGCCCAGTGACAGGGGGTCCCGGGGAGCTGTTTTTT. This codes for CASRGPVTGGPGELFF.